This entry concerns a single TCR beta chain. Its antigen is not identified. PCR used 60 Vbeta primers and 13 Jbeta primers. Generated by immunoSEQ multiplex PCR, the TCRdb table keeps only in-frame clones and is missing some. Recorded for this sample: tens of thousands of clones. The data were obtained in a study of cytomegalovirus exposure and HLA in healthy donors. Study outcomes and limitations: It was in a later analysis that TCR association rates were seen to vary by HLA locus, highest for DRB1 and lowest for HLA-C.

Donors consisted of healthy bone marrow donors. The sequenced material came from PBMCs. The TCR sequence derives from a male donor in good health and CMV-seronegative.

The CDR3 DNA follows: TGTGCCAGTAGTATACGAGGGCTCAATCAGCCCCAGCATTTT. Its protein is CASSIRGLNQPQHF. V and J are TRBV19 and TRBJ1-5; D remains unclear. The CDR3 is 14 residues long. Per germline, CDR1 LNHDA and CDR2 SQIVND (reference sequence). V was cut by 2 bases and J by 3 bases, with 8 bases left in between.